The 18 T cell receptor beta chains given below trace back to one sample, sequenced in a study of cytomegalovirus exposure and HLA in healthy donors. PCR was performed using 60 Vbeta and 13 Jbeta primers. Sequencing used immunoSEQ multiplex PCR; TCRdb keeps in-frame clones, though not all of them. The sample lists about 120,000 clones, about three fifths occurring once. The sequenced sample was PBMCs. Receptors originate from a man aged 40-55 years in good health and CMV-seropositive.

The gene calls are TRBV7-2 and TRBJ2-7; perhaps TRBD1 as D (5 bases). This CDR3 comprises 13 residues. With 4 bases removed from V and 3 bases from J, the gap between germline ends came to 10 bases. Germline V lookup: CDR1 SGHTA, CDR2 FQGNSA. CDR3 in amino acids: CASSSPGYYEQYF. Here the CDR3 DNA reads TGTGCCAGCAGCTCGCCAGGGTACTACGAGCAGTACTTC. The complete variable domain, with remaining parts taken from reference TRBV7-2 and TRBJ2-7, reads GAGVSQSPSNKVTEKGKDVELRCDPISGHTALYWYRQSLGQGLEFLIYFQGNSAPDKSGLPSDRFSAERTGGSVSTLTIQRTQQEDSAVYLCASSSPGYYEQYFGPGTRLTVT.

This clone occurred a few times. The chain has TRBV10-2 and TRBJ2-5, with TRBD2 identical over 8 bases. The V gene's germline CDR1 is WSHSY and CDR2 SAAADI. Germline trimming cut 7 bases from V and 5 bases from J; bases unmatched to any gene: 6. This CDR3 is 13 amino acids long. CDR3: CASTFSGAETQYF. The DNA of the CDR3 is TGCGCCAGCACCTTTAGCGGGGCGGAGACCCAGTACTTC.

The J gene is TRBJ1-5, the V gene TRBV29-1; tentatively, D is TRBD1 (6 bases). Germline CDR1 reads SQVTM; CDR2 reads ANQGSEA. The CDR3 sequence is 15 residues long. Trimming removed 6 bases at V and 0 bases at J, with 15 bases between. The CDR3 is CSVLWTADSNQPQHF. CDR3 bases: TGCAGCGTCCTTTGGACAGCAGATAGCAATCAGCCCCAGCATTTT.

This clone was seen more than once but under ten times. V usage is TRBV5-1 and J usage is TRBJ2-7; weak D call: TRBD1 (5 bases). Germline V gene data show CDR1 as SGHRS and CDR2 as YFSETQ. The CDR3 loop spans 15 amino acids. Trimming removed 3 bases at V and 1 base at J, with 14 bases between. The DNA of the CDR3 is TGCGCCAGCAGCTCTTCCCCGACAGCTTCCTACGAGCAGTACTTC. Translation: CASSSSPTASYEQYF.

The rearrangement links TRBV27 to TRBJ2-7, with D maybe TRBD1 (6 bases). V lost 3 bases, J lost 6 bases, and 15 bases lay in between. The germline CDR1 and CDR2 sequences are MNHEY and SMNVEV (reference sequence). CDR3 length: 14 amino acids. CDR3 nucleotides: TGTGCCAGCAGTTTGCAGGGGTCCTCGCTCGAGCAGTACTTC. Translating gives CASSLQGSSLEQYF.

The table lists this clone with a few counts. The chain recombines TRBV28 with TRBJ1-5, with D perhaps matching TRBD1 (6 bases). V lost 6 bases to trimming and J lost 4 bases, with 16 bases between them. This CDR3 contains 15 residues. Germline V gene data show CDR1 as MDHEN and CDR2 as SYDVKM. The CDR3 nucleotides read TGTGCCAGCAGCCCATGGGGAGGGGGGAATCAGCCCCAGCATTTT. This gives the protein CASSPWGGGNQPQHF.

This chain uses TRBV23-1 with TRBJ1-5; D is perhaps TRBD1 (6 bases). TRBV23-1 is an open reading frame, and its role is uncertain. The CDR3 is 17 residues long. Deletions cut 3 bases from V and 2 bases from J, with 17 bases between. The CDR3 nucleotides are TGCGCCAGCAGTCATCATCGGACAGAGGCGGGCAATCAGCCCCAGCATTTT. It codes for CASSHHRTEAGNQPQHF.

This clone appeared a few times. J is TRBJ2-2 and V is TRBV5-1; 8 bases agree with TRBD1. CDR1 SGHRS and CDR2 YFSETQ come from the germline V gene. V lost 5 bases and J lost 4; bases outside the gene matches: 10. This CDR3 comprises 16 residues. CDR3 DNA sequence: TGCGCCAGCAGTGTGGGACAGGTGTCGGGCACCGGGGAGCTGTTTTTT. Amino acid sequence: CASSVGQVSGTGELFF.

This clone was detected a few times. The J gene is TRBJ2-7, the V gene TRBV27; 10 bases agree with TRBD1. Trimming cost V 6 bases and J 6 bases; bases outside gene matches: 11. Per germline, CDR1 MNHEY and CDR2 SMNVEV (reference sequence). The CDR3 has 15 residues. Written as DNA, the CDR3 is TGTGCCAGCAGCCACGTCCGGGACAGGGGTGGCGAGCAGTACTTC. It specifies CASSHVRDRGGEQYF.

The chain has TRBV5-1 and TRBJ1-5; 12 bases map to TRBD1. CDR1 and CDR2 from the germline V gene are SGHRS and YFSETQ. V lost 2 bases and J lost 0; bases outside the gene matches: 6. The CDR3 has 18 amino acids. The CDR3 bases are TGCGCCAGCAGCTTCCGGGACAGGGGGCGCGATAGCAATCAGCCCCAGCATTTT. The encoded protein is CASSFRDRGRDSNQPQHF. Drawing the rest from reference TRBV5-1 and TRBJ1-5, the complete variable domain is KAGVTQTPRYLIKTRGQQVTLSCSPISGHRSVSWYQQTPGQGLQFLFEYFSETQRNKGNFPGRFSGRQFSNSRSEMNVSTLELGDSALYLCASSFRDRGRDSNQPQHFGDGTRLSIL.

The CDR3 loop is CASSGGQSYSNQPQHF. DNA for the CDR3: TGTGCCAGCAGCGGAGGACAGAGTTATAGCAATCAGCCCCAGCATTTT. The chain combines TRBV9 with TRBJ1-5; maybe TRBD1 (6 bases). This CDR3 contains 16 residues. In germline, CDR1 is SGDLS, CDR2 YYNGEE. V shed 3 bases and J shed 0 bases, with 13 bases lying between them. Full variable domain (rest looked up from reference TRBV9 and TRBJ1-5): DSGVTQTPKHLITATGQRVTLRCSPRSGDLSVYWYQQSLDQGLQFLIQYYNGEERAKGNILERFSAQQFPDLHSELNLSSLELGDSALYFCASSGGQSYSNQPQHFGDGTRLSIL.

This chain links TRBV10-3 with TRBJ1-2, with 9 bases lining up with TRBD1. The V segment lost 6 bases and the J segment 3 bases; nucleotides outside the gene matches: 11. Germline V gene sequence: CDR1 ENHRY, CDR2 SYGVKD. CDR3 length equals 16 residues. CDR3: CAISASDRGDDYGYTF. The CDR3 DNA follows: TGTGCCATCAGCGCCTCGGACAGGGGAGACGACTATGGCTACACCTTC.

The CDR3 DNA is TGTGCCACTTCGGGACAGGGGAACTACGAGCAGTACTTC. Protein sequence: CATSGQGNYEQYF. The rearrangement uses TRBV19 and TRBJ2-7; TRBD1 aligns across 10 bases. The CDR3 has 13 amino acids. V lost 10 bases to trimming and J lost 3 bases; unmatched junction nucleotides: 6. Looked up from germline, CDR1 is LNHDA and CDR2 is SQIVND (reference sequence).

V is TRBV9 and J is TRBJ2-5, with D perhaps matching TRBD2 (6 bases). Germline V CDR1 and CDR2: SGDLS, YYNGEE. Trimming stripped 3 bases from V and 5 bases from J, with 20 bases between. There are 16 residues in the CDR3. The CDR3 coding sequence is TGTGCCAGCAGCGCAAACCCCGGGAGCCCGCGGGAGACCCAGTACTTC. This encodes CASSANPGSPRETQYF.

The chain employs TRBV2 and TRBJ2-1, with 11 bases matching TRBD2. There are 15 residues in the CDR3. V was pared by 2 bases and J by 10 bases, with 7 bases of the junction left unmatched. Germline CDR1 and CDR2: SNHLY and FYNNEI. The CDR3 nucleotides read TGTGCCAGCAGTGAACTGGGACTAGCGGCCATCGAGCAGTTCTTC. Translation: CASSELGLAAIEQFF.

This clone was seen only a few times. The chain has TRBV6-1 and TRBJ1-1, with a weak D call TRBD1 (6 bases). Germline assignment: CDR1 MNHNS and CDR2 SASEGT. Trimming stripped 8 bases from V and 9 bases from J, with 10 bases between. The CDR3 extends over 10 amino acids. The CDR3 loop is CASEGGQAFF. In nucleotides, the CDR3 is TGTGCCAGCGAAGGGGGTCAAGCTTTCTTT.

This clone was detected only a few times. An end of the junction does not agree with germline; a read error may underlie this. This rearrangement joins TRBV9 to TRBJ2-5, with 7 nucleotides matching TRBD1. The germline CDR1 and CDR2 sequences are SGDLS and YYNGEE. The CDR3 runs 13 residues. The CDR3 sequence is CASSPGTAEAQYF. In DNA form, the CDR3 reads TGTGCCAGCAGCCCCGGGACAGCAGAGGCCCAGTACTTC.

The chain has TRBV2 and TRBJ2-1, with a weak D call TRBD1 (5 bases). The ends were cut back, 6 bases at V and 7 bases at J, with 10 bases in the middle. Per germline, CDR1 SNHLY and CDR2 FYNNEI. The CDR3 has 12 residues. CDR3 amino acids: CASRRQFNEQFF. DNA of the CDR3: TGTGCCAGCAGGAGACAGTTTAATGAGCAGTTCTTC.